The TCR beta chain under discussion was sequenced for a study of technical replicates of blood from a handful of donors (dated by TCRdb to about 2017). Details on this clone: No antigen is known for it. No base-level quality is on record; no much larger clone is a single base apart.

Library preparation employed the immunoSEQ multiplex PCR assay. TCRdb took this table from immuneACCESS and kept in-frame rearrangements with V and J called. Such tables lack part of the clones; where checked against another copy, unresolved V genes explain under half of the gap, and the rest is unexplained. This sample gives tens of thousands of clones in total; about 90% of them show up just once. The top ten clonotypes cover 0.3% to 0.4% of the sample. V is shortened by 3 bases, J by 9 bases, and the region joining them spans 23 bases. From its cysteine to its phenylalanine, the CDR3 spans 17 amino acids. CDR3 DNA is the only sequence kept; it has 51 bases, read in frame from the first base. The CDR1 and CDR2 encoded by the germline V gene are LGHNA and YSLEER.

The receptor comes from a human donor in good health. Sequenced material: T cells isolated from PBMCs. The chain uses TRBV4-3 and TRBJ2-2, with a weak D call of TRBD2 (6 bases match). DNA sequence: TGCGCCAGCAGCCATACCGCGGGACCCGGAGCGTGGCGGGAGCTGTTTTTT. The translation is CASSHTAGPGAWRELFF.